This T cell receptor (beta chain) derives from a study of cytomegalovirus exposure and HLA in healthy donors. Study details: Genetic ancestry analysis placed around four fifths of the roughly 400 donors that were genotyped in the Caucasian-associated cluster.

Study observations and caveats: Per a later analysis, 18,000 or so TCR beta sequences showed association with HLA alleles at 0.05 false discovery rate. Presence/absence analyses took donor sequencing depth as roughly uniform. Later analysis found that TCR beta chains associated with HLA were more clonally expanded than other, equally common chains.

It was with 60 Vbeta and 13 Jbeta primers that the PCR ran. The method was immunoSEQ multiplex PCR; TCRdb's version includes in-frame clones alone and lacks a portion of them. The repertoire holds 200,000 to 250,000 clones, with about 80% as singletons. CDR1 is MGHRA, CDR2 YSYEKL, per germline. Trimming took 1 base from V and 5 from J; bases not matched to a gene: 13. The CDR3 is made up of 18 amino acids. On this clone: The antigen remains undetermined.

This sequence was found in a woman aged 60 to 75 in good health and CMV-seropositive. The V call is TRBV4-1, the J call TRBJ2-3, with 9 bases that match TRBD2. Sequenced input: PBMCs. The CDR3 DNA reads TGCGCCAGCAGCCAAGGTGCCTCAATAGCGGGAGCGGTAGATACGCAGTATTTT. Amino acid sequence: CASSQGASIAGAVDTQYF.